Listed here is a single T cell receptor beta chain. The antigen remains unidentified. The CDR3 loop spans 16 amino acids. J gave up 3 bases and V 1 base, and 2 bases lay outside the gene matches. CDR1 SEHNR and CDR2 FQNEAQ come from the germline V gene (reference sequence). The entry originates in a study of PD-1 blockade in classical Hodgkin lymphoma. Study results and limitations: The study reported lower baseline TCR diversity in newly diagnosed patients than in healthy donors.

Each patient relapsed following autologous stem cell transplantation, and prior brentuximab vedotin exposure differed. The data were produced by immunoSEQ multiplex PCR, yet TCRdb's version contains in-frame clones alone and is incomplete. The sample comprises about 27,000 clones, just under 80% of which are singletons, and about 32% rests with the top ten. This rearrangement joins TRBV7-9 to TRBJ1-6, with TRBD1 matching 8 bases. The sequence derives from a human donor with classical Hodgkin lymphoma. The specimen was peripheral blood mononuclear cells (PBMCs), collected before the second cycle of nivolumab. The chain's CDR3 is CASSLGGTGYNSPLHF. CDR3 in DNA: TGTGCCAGCAGCTTAGGTGGGACAGGCTATAATTCACCCCTCCACTTT.